The sample holds a few counts of the clone carrying this T cell receptor (beta chain). The antigen remains undetermined. TCRdb reprocessed the 5' RACE reads with MiXCR, giving one entry per CDR3 protein. The sample has 300,000 to 350,000 distinct CDR3 sequences, less than 20% seen once. The sample comes from a study of T-cell memory formation after mild COVID-19. Whole-study findings and limits: Certain responding clones were present in pre-infection memory, suggesting participation of cross-reactive memory. The CD4+ clones that contracted clustered mainly within CM and EM, and the CD8+ clones concentrated in EMRA.

Germline lookup yields CDR1 SGHDT and CDR2 YYEEEE. V was clipped by 2 bases and J by 10 bases; unmatched bases: 7. The CDR3 runs 15 residues. The receptor was derived from a man in his late teens or twenties who had mild COVID-19 (a few samples of this study predate the infection). Cell type and time point are not known. Sequencing was performed on PBMCs or a T cell subset sorted from them (not recorded which). The chain employs TRBV5-6 and TRBJ1-6; 9 nucleotides agree with TRBD1. The CDR3 region has the DNA TGTGCCAGCAGCTTAGGACAGGGGAGAACCTCACCCCTCCACTTT. Encoded protein: CASSLGQGRTSPLHF. Filled out from reference TRBV5-6 and TRBJ1-6, the complete variable domain reads DAGVTQSPTHLIKTRGQQVTLRCSPKSGHDTVSWYQQALGQGPQFIFQYYEEEERQRGNFPDRFSGHQFPNYSSELNVNALLLGDSALYLCASSLGQGRTSPLHFGNGTRLTVT.